This record concerns one T cell receptor (beta chain) sequence. This clone was counted a few times. The antigen this receptor binds is unknown. No base-level quality is on record; no much larger clone is a single base apart. A single peripheral blood draw of 90 to 150 mL on average was collected from each donor into heparinised tubes. A BD FACSAria II was used to sort naive, central memory, regulatory and stem cell-like memory CD4+ T cells with a panel that included CD45RO, CCR7, CD25, CD127, CD95 and CD27. Purity was above 95% for every sorted population. PBMCs were isolated immediately by Lymphoprep density gradient centrifugation and stained directly without culture. To minimize batch effects, samples were stained and sorted in pairs, one healthy donor with one patient per experiment. The sample belongs to a study of beta chain features in type 1 diabetes (dated by TCRdb to 2017 to 2018). For the study in its entirety: Patients and healthy donors did not differ in mean age, gender distribution, total cell number or subset yield. The study compared the TCRB repertoires of sorted circulating CD4+ T cell subsets in recently diagnosed type 1 diabetes patients with those in matched healthy donors. A total of just under 110,000,000 sorted cells were examined across all samples, and RNA yield correlated strongly with the number of cells per subset. Regulatory and stem cell-like memory subsets were obtained from only 8 patients and about 8 healthy donors, while naive and central memory subsets were obtained from all 30 or so donors. Paper-wide results and their limitations: At VDJ recombination sites, patients with type 1 diabetes made fewer insertions and deleted more nucleotides, a pattern implying thymic rearrangement abnormalities. In all four CD4+ subsets, TCRB CDR3 length was moderately but significantly shorter in type 1 diabetes patients. Because small numbers of individuals were included in the HLA sub-analyses, any influence of HLA type on TCRB rearrangement was left unresolved. Because cDNA rather than genomic DNA was sequenced, highly expressing activated cells could have been over-represented, although no difference in activation and CD3 levels was found between groups. Shorter templates might be favored by PCR, yet because patient and control samples were amplified and corrected together, any such skew would affect both groups equally. The naive, central memory and regulatory TCRB repertoires appeared to resemble one another more closely among patients than among healthy donors.

The CDR3 measures 14 amino acids from cysteine to phenylalanine. The kept DNA is CDR3 alone, 42 bases in frame from the first base. Sequences LGHNA (CDR1) and YNFKEQ (CDR2) are obtained from the germline V gene. From V the trimming removes 4 bases and from J it removes 1 base, while the gene matches leave 3 bases of the junction unaccounted for. The High Capacity cDNA Reverse Transcription Kit was used to reverse transcribe all of the isolated RNA, meaning that expressed TCRB transcripts were what got sequenced. For stem cell-like memory T cell samples, survey-depth immunoSEQ sequencing was used, averaging about 990,000 total reads per sample. Sorted cells were lysed in RLT buffer, and RNA was extracted using DNase-treated RNeasy Micro or Mini kits according to cell number. To prevent cross-contamination, each cell subset was processed individually, whereas patient and healthy donor samples were processed jointly. Using the immunoSEQ multiplex PCR, TCRB sequences were amplified from cDNA into 87-bp fragments spanning the CDR3 region. The amplicons were sequenced using the Illumina HiSeq platform. For the original study's pipeline: PCR bias was corrected computationally using synthetic template baselines, and reads within Hamming distance 2 were collapsed, with unmergeable singletons discarded. Reads were aligned against IMGT so that V, D and J genes, CDR3 length and insertions or deletions at six rearrangement sites could be assigned. Within each subset, clonotype counts were normalized to the number of sorted cells before true diversity and Gini coefficients were calculated with the tcR R package. The overlap coefficient, calculated on TCRB nucleotide sequences, was used to quantify repertoire sharing. The immuneACCESS repertoire file appears here via TCRdb, limited to in-frame rearrangements. These files lack a portion of the clones; in checked studies, under half of the deficit traces to unresolved V genes, and the cause of the others is not known. Clone size and the V and J calls come from that table; the DNA yielded D and trimming. The sample yields over 100,000 clones; 40% were counted once. The biggest ten clones account for roughly 0.07% of the sample.

Sequencing was carried out using stem cell memory CD4+ T cells from blood. Explained via the paper, the cell subset or site label denotes: stem cell-like memory CD4+ T cells. The sequence derives from a woman between 18 and 29 years old in good health. This chain joins TRBV4-2 to TRBJ2-5, and 7 bases in between align with TRBD1. CDR3 region: CASSLQGTQETQYF. In nucleotides, the sequence is TGTGCCAGCAGCCTACAGGGGACCCAAGAGACCCAGTACTTC.